This is a list of T cell receptor beta chains from one sample in a study of shared clonotypes between healthy human individuals. This table comes from immunoSEQ multiplex PCR, and its TCRdb copy is limited to in-frame clones, with some not included. The sample comprises about 2.4 million clones, 80% to 95% of which are singletons, and more than 0.35% rests with the top ten. Sequencing was performed on naive CD4+ T cells from PBMCs. All receptors come from a man between 18 and 35 years old in good health. Some clones in this sample may be carry-over from other donors' samples. Both conserved end residues are part of each CDR3. The D gene is left open where the match is weak. Clone size is shown for a subset of rows, as once, few, many or a class of expanded clone.

j_gene: TRBJ1-5
v_gene: TRBV28
d_gene: TRBD1
abundance: -
len: 17
CDR3nt: TGTGCCAGCAGTTTTGGACAGGGTCCTCGCCCCGGTCAGCCCCAGCATTTT
CDR3aa: CASSFGQGPRPGQPQHF

j_gene: TRBJ2-5
v_gene: TRBV18
d_gene: TRBD2
abundance: -
len: 13
CDR3nt: TGTGCCAGCTTCCAACGGGGGGAAGAGACCCAGTACTTC
CDR3aa: CASFQRGEETQYF

j_gene: TRBJ2-2
v_gene: TRBV10-2
d_gene: -
abundance: -
len: 14
CDR3nt: TGCGCCAGCAAACAGGGAACCTCATCCGGGGAGCTGTTTTTT
CDR3aa: CASKQGTSSGELFF

j_gene: TRBJ2-2
v_gene: TRBV4-2
d_gene: -
abundance: -
len: 16
CDR3nt: TGTGCCAGCAGCCAAGATTCGTTGGAAAACACCGGGGAGCTGTTTTTT
CDR3aa: CASSQDSLENTGELFF

j_gene: TRBJ2-7
v_gene: TRBV18
d_gene: -
abundance: -
len: 14
CDR3nt: TGTGCCACAAGCCCGACAGGTATGTCCTACGAGCAGTACTTC
CDR3aa: CATSPTGMSYEQYF

j_gene: TRBJ2-3
v_gene: TRBV25-1
d_gene: TRBD2
abundance: -
len: 16
CDR3nt: TGTGCCAGCAGTGAAGTACTAGCGAAAGGCACAGATACGCAGTATTTT
CDR3aa: CASSEVLAKGTDTQYF

j_gene: TRBJ1-4
v_gene: TRBV5-4
d_gene: TRBD1
abundance: -
len: 15
CDR3nt: TGTGCCAGCAGCAGGACAGGGGCTACTAATGAAAAACTGTTTTTT
CDR3aa: CASSRTGATNEKLFF

j_gene: TRBJ1-2
v_gene: TRBV7-9
d_gene: -
abundance: few
len: 13
CDR3nt: TGTGCCAGCAGCCCGGAAGTTAACTATGGCTACACCTTC
CDR3aa: CASSPEVNYGYTF

j_gene: TRBJ2-3
v_gene: TRBV7-8
d_gene: TRBD2
abundance: -
len: 15
CDR3nt: TGTGCCAGCAGCCGAGGACTAGCGGGGGTTTATACGCAGTATTTT
CDR3aa: CASSRGLAGVYTQYF

j_gene: TRBJ2-7
v_gene: TRBV19
d_gene: TRBD1
abundance: -
len: 14
CDR3nt: TGTGCCAGTAGTCCCCGACAGGGAGAGGGCGAGCAGTACTTC
CDR3aa: CASSPRQGEGEQYF

j_gene: TRBJ2-2
v_gene: TRBV5-1
d_gene: -
abundance: -
len: 15
CDR3nt: TGCGCCAGCAGCTTGGCTGGGAAAGGCGCCGGGGAGCTGTTTTTT
CDR3aa: CASSLAGKGAGELFF

j_gene: TRBJ2-7
v_gene: TRBV9
d_gene: -
abundance: -
len: 15
CDR3nt: TGTGCCAGCAGCGGATCCGGGACGCTCTCCTACGAGCAGTACTTC
CDR3aa: CASSGSGTLSYEQYF

j_gene: TRBJ1-4
v_gene: TRBV5-1
d_gene: TRBD1
abundance: -
len: 16
CDR3nt: TGCGCCAGCAGCTTTGGGGACAGAGCAACTAATGAAAAACTGTTTTTT
CDR3aa: CASSFGDRATNEKLFF

j_gene: TRBJ1-1
v_gene: TRBV9
d_gene: -
abundance: -
len: 14
CDR3nt: TGTGCCAGCAGTTCCGACACATATAACACTGAAGCTTTCTTT
CDR3aa: CASSSDTYNTEAFF

j_gene: TRBJ1-4
v_gene: TRBV7-9
d_gene: TRBD1
abundance: -
len: 16
CDR3nt: TGTGCCAGCAGCCTGCGGACAGGTGGAATTAATGAAAAACTGTTTTTT
CDR3aa: CASSLRTGGINEKLFF

j_gene: TRBJ2-7
v_gene: TRBV11-1
d_gene: -
abundance: -
len: 15
CDR3nt: TGTGCCAGCAGCCCCGGGGGTCGGAGCTCCTACGAGCAGTACTTC
CDR3aa: CASSPGGRSSYEQYF

j_gene: TRBJ2-2
v_gene: TRBV11-3
d_gene: -
abundance: -
len: 16
CDR3nt: TGTGCCAGCAGCCCTGCGGGCAGCTTGAACACCGGGGAGCTGTTTTTT
CDR3aa: CASSPAGSLNTGELFF

j_gene: TRBJ2-7
v_gene: TRBV2
d_gene: -
abundance: -
len: 15
CDR3nt: TGTGCCAGCAGGCCAGGGCAGGGTGGCTCCTACGAGCAGTACTTC
CDR3aa: CASRPGQGGSYEQYF

j_gene: TRBJ1-1
v_gene: TRBV4-2
d_gene: TRBD1
abundance: -
len: 15
CDR3nt: TGTGCCAGCAGCCTAGGGACAGACAAGAACACTGAAGCTTTCTTT
CDR3aa: CASSLGTDKNTEAFF

j_gene: TRBJ2-7
v_gene: TRBV18
d_gene: TRBD2
abundance: once
len: 17
CDR3nt: TGTGCCAGCTCAGAAGGACTAGCGGGAGCACGGTCCTACGAGCAGTACTTC
CDR3aa: CASSEGLAGARSYEQYF

j_gene: TRBJ2-5
v_gene: TRBV5-1
d_gene: -
abundance: -
len: 13
CDR3nt: TGCGCCAGCAGCTTAGCCATGACGGAGACCCAGTACTTC
CDR3aa: CASSLAMTETQYF

j_gene: TRBJ2-3
v_gene: TRBV5-1
d_gene: -
abundance: -
len: 15
CDR3nt: TGCGCCAGCAGCCAGGGACAACCTAGCACAGATACGCAGTATTTT
CDR3aa: CASSQGQPSTDTQYF

j_gene: TRBJ2-7
v_gene: TRBV5-1
d_gene: -
abundance: -
len: 13
CDR3nt: TGCGCCAGCAGCTTCGGCAGCGGTTACGAGCAGTACTTC
CDR3aa: CASSFGSGYEQYF

j_gene: TRBJ1-1
v_gene: TRBV5-1
d_gene: -
abundance: -
len: 14
CDR3nt: TGCGCCAGCAGCTTCGAGACAGTGAACACTGAAGCTTTCTTT
CDR3aa: CASSFETVNTEAFF

j_gene: TRBJ1-1
v_gene: TRBV5-1
d_gene: -
abundance: -
len: 14
CDR3nt: TGCGCCAGCAGCGTAATGTATCAGAACACTGAAGCTTTCTTT
CDR3aa: CASSVMYQNTEAFF

j_gene: TRBJ1-3
v_gene: TRBV9
d_gene: -
abundance: -
len: 15
CDR3nt: TGTGCCAGCAGCGCCCGGCCCTCGACGGGAAACACCATATATTTT
CDR3aa: CASSARPSTGNTIYF

j_gene: TRBJ2-1
v_gene: TRBV5-1
d_gene: -
abundance: -
len: 13
CDR3nt: TGCGCCAGCAGCTTGGTACCGGGGAATGAGCAGTTCTTC
CDR3aa: CASSLVPGNEQFF

j_gene: TRBJ1-4
v_gene: TRBV5-1
d_gene: TRBD1
abundance: once
len: 17
CDR3nt: TGCGCCAGCAGCTTGTTGGGATCGGGACAGCGGGGCGAAAAACTGTTTTTT
CDR3aa: CASSLLGSGQRGEKLFF

j_gene: TRBJ2-1
v_gene: TRBV5-1
d_gene: -
abundance: -
len: 15
CDR3nt: TGCGCCAGCACCTCCTCATCACCACCTTACAATGAGCAGTTCTTC
CDR3aa: CASTSSSPPYNEQFF

j_gene: TRBJ2-7
v_gene: TRBV7-2
d_gene: TRBD2
abundance: once
len: 15
CDR3nt: TGTGCCAGCAGCTTAACAAGCGGGAGGTCGTCCGAGCAGTACTTC
CDR3aa: CASSLTSGRSSEQYF

j_gene: TRBJ2-1
v_gene: TRBV19
d_gene: -
abundance: -
len: 15
CDR3nt: TGTGCCAGTAGTACGGCAGGTCTCTCCTACAATGAGCAGTTCTTC
CDR3aa: CASSTAGLSYNEQFF

j_gene: TRBJ1-1
v_gene: TRBV2
d_gene: -
abundance: -
len: 13
CDR3nt: TGTGCCAGCGCGGTGGCAGAGTTCGGTGAAGCTTTCTTT
CDR3aa: CASAVAEFGEAFF

j_gene: TRBJ2-1
v_gene: TRBV5-4
d_gene: -
abundance: -
len: 15
CDR3nt: TGTGCCAGCACCGAGGGCGGGACCCTCTACAATGAGCAGTTCTTC
CDR3aa: CASTEGGTLYNEQFF

j_gene: TRBJ2-3
v_gene: TRBV5-6
d_gene: -
abundance: -
len: 14
CDR3nt: TGTGCCAGCAGCTTTGGGGGGCAGGCAGATACGCAGTATTTT
CDR3aa: CASSFGGQADTQYF

j_gene: TRBJ1-5
v_gene: TRBV18
d_gene: TRBD1
abundance: -
len: 14
CDR3nt: TGTGCCAGCTCACGGACAGGGGGCGATCAGCCCCAGCATTTT
CDR3aa: CASSRTGGDQPQHF

j_gene: TRBJ2-1
v_gene: TRBV14
d_gene: -
abundance: -
len: 15
CDR3nt: TGTGCCAGCAGCCAAGCCGGGGGCAGGGGTAATGAGCAGTTCTTC
CDR3aa: CASSQAGGRGNEQFF

j_gene: TRBJ2-6
v_gene: TRBV7-2
d_gene: -
abundance: -
len: 15
CDR3nt: TGTGCCAGCAGCTCCGGACAGCCTGGGGCCAACGTCCTGACTTTC
CDR3aa: CASSSGQPGANVLTF

j_gene: TRBJ1-5
v_gene: TRBV30
d_gene: TRBD1
abundance: -
len: 15
CDR3nt: TGTGCCTGGAGTGTAGGGACAGGTAGCAATCAGCCCCAGCATTTT
CDR3aa: CAWSVGTGSNQPQHF

j_gene: TRBJ2-3
v_gene: TRBV5-6
d_gene: -
abundance: -
len: 16
CDR3nt: TGTGCCAGCAGCTTGGCCAGCGGCCTTAGCACAGATACGCAGTATTTT
CDR3aa: CASSLASGLSTDTQYF

j_gene: TRBJ2-1
v_gene: TRBV7-2
d_gene: -
abundance: -
len: 13
CDR3nt: TGTGCCAGCAGGGTGGGGAGCTACAATGAGCAGTTCTTC
CDR3aa: CASRVGSYNEQFF

j_gene: TRBJ2-1
v_gene: TRBV5-1
d_gene: -
abundance: -
len: 14
CDR3nt: TGCGCCAGCAGCTTGGCTACGGACTACAATGAGCAGTTCTTC
CDR3aa: CASSLATDYNEQFF

j_gene: TRBJ2-7
v_gene: TRBV5-5
d_gene: -
abundance: -
len: 15
CDR3nt: TGTGCCAGCAGCCCCGAGGCGTACAGGGACTACGAGCAGTACTTC
CDR3aa: CASSPEAYRDYEQYF

j_gene: TRBJ2-1
v_gene: TRBV7-7
d_gene: TRBD2
abundance: -
len: 15
CDR3nt: TGTGCCAGCAGCGCCCGACTAGCGCAAACTAATGAGCAGTTCTTC
CDR3aa: CASSARLAQTNEQFF

j_gene: TRBJ1-2
v_gene: TRBV28
d_gene: -
abundance: -
len: 17
CDR3nt: TGTGCCAGCAGTTTGGGTGGTTGGGGGACTGGGGGCTATGGCTACACCTTC
CDR3aa: CASSLGGWGTGGYGYTF

j_gene: TRBJ2-7
v_gene: TRBV10-3
d_gene: TRBD2
abundance: -
len: 14
CDR3nt: TGTGCCATCAGTGATATGACTAGCGGCTACGAGCAGTACTTC
CDR3aa: CAISDMTSGYEQYF

j_gene: TRBJ2-7
v_gene: TRBV28
d_gene: -
abundance: -
len: 14
CDR3nt: TGTGCCAGCAGTTCCGGAGGTATCGCCTACGAGCAGTACTTC
CDR3aa: CASSSGGIAYEQYF

j_gene: TRBJ2-4
v_gene: TRBV4-3
d_gene: TRBD1
abundance: -
len: 15
CDR3nt: TGCGCCAGCAGCCAAGGGACAGGGTCCAAAAACATTCAGTACTTC
CDR3aa: CASSQGTGSKNIQYF

j_gene: TRBJ1-5
v_gene: TRBV7-8
d_gene: -
abundance: -
len: 17
CDR3nt: TGTGCCAGCAGCGGATCGCGGGGACGTGGGTCAAATCAGCCCCAGCATTTT
CDR3aa: CASSGSRGRGSNQPQHF

j_gene: TRBJ2-4
v_gene: TRBV28
d_gene: -
abundance: -
len: 12
CDR3nt: TGTGCCAGCAAGGCGGGGGCCAGGATTCAGTACTTC
CDR3aa: CASKAGARIQYF

j_gene: TRBJ1-4
v_gene: TRBV28
d_gene: -
abundance: -
len: 14
CDR3nt: TGTGCCACAAACCCACAGGTCCCCAATGAAAAACTGTTTTTT
CDR3aa: CATNPQVPNEKLFF

j_gene: TRBJ1-2
v_gene: TRBV7-2
d_gene: TRBD1
abundance: -
len: 16
CDR3nt: TGTGCCAGCAGCCTAACGACGACAGGGGGATTCTATGGCTACACCTTC
CDR3aa: CASSLTTTGGFYGYTF

j_gene: TRBJ2-3
v_gene: TRBV7-6
d_gene: TRBD2
abundance: -
len: 15
CDR3nt: TGTGCCAGCAGCTTCCTAGCGGGACGCACAGATACGCAGTATTTT
CDR3aa: CASSFLAGRTDTQYF

j_gene: TRBJ2-2
v_gene: TRBV5-1
d_gene: -
abundance: -
len: 17
CDR3nt: TGCGCCAGCAGATCCCGAGTGGGAGAAGTTGGGACCGGGGAGCTGTTTTTT
CDR3aa: CASRSRVGEVGTGELFF